Detailed here is one T cell receptor beta chain. Its matching antigen is unknown. A quantity of about 0.45 to 1 ug RNA underwent reverse transcription using random hexamers. The immunoSEQ assay covered 54 Vbeta and 13 Jbeta segments for CDR3. TCRdb itself ran the immunoSEQ multiplex PCR reads through MiXCR, one entry per CDR3 protein. The profile shows about 180,000 distinct CDR3 sequences, approximately 94% of them singletons. The data were taken from a study of CD8 T cells in Susac syndrome. The V and J ends lost 4 bases and 7 bases, in that order; junction bases with no gene match: 3. Germline V gene data show CDR1 as SGHRS and CDR2 as YFSETQ. The CDR3 contains 12 residues. Findings of the study overall: The TCR sequencing and HLA analysis in the study involved a relatively small number of individuals, as the study acknowledged.

While CD8+ and CD4+ T cells were isolated negatively, TEMRA cells were enriched by FACS. This TCR was recovered from a human donor with multiple sclerosis. Source material: CD4+ T cells from PBMCs. V usage is TRBV5-1 and J usage is TRBJ1-1; TRBD1 matches 8 bases. CDR3 region: CASSPDRVEAFF. The CDR3 region has the DNA TGCGCCAGCAGCCCGGACAGGGTTGAAGCTTTCTTT.